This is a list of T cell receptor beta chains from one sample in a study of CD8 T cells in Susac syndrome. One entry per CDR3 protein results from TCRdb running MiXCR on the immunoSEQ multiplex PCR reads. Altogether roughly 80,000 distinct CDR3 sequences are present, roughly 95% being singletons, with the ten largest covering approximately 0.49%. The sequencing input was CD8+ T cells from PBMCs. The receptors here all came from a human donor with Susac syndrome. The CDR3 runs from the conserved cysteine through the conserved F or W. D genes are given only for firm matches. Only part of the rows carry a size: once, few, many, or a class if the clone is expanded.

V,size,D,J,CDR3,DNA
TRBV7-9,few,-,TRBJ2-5,CASSLVQETQYF,TGTGCCAGCAGCTTAGTCCAAGAGACCCAGTACTTC
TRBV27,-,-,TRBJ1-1,CASRENTEAFF,TGTGCCAGCAGAGAGAACACTGAAGCTTTCTTT
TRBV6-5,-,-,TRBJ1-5,CASSYSRPPDGHQPQHF,TGTGCCAGCAGTTACTCTCGCCCCCCCGACGGACATCAGCCCCAGCATTTT
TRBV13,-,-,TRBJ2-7,CASSLGGQGGREQYF,TGTGCCAGCAGCTTAGGAGGGCAGGGGGGGCGCGAGCAGTACTTC
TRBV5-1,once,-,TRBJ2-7,CASSLEGGRYEQYF,TGCGCCAGCAGCTTGGAGGGGGGCAGATACGAGCAGTACTTC
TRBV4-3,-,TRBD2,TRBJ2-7,CASSQESAGLSYEQYF,TGCGCCAGCAGCCAAGAGTCAGCGGGGCTCTCCTACGAGCAGTACTTC
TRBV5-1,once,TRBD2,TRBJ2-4,CASSPGGGAKNIQYF,TGCGCCAGCAGCCCGGGGGGGGGAGCCAAAAACATTCAGTACTTC
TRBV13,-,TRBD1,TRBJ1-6,CASKDRGGSPLHF,TGTGCCAGCAAGGACAGGGGGGGGTCACCCCTCCACTTT
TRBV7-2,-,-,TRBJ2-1,CASTLARYEQFF,TGTGCCAGCACCCTCGCTCGCTATGAGCAGTTCTTC
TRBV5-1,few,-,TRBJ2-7,CASSLEGGSYEQYF,TGTGCCAGCAGCTTAGAGGGCGGCTCCTACGAGCAGTACTTC
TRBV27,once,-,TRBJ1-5,CASSLGLGNQPQHF,TGTGCCAGCAGTTTGGGGTTGGGCAATCAGCCCCAGCATTTT
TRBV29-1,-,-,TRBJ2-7,CSVGSGDVLYEQYF,TGCAGCGTTGGTTCTGGGGACGTATTGTACGAGCAGTACTTC
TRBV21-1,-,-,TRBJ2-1,CASSKVDGDSGEDEQFF,TGTGCCAGCAGCAAAGTCGATGGAGATAGCGGGGAAGATGAGCAGTTCTTC
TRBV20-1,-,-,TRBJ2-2,CSARGGGPGELFF,TGCAGTGCTAGGGGAGGAGGGCCCGGGGAGCTGTTTTTT
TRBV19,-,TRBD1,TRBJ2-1,CASRRTGGSYNEQFF,TGTGCCAGTAGGAGGACAGGGGGCTCCTACAATGAGCAGTTCTTC
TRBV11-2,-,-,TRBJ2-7,CASSFPARGGGSSYEQYF,TGTGCCAGCAGCTTCCCTGCCCGAGGGGGGGGATCGTCCTACGAGCAGTACTTC
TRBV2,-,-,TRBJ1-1,CASSEPKMNTEAFF,TGTGCCAGCAGTGAGCCGAAAATGAACACTGAAGCTTTCTTT
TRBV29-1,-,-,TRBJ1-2,CSVGGQSYGYTF,TGCAGCGTTGGTGGACAGAGCTATGGCTACACCTTC
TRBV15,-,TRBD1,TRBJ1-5,CATSVFRDSYYQPQHF,TGTGCCACCAGCGTTTTCCGGGACAGCTACTATCAGCCCCAGCATTTT
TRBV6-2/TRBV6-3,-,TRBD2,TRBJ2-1,CASSYPPLAGGRPEQFF,TGTGCCAGCAGTTACCCCCCACTAGCGGGGGGGCGTCCTGAGCAGTTCTTC
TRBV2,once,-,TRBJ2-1,CASSGREGYNEQFF,TGTGCCAGCAGTGGGCGTGAGGGCTACAATGAGCAGTTCTTC
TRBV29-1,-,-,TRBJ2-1,CSVEGYNEQFF,TGCAGCGTTGAAGGCTACAATGAGCAGTTCTTC
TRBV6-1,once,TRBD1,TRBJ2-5,CASSDPDRVSETQYF,TGTGCCAGCAGTGACCCAGACAGGGTTTCAGAGACCCAGTACTTC
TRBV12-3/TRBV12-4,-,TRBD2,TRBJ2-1,CASSQGLAVTYNEQFF,TGTGCCAGCAGTCAGGGACTAGCGGTGACCTACAATGAGCAGTTCTTC
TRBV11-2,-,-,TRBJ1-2,CASSLAASPNYGYTF,TGTGCCAGCAGCTTAGCCGCCAGTCCAAACTATGGCTACACCTTC
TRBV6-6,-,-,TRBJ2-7,CASSYGREISYEQYF,TGTGCCAGCAGTTACGGCAGGGAGATTTCCTACGAGCAGTACTTC
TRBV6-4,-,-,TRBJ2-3,CASSDGTIDTQYF,TGTGCCAGCAGTGACGGAACAATAGATACGCAGTATTTT
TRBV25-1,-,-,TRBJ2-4,CASSEWRVNDIQYF,TGTGCCAGCAGTGAATGGCGGGTGAACGACATTCAGTACTTC
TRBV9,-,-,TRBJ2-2,CASSVGSGELFF,TGTGCCAGCAGCGTAGGGTCCGGGGAGCTGTTTTTT
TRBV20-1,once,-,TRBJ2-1,CSASRSYNEQFF,TGCAGTGCTAGCAGGAGTTACAATGAGCAGTTCTTC
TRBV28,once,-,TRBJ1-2,CASRGGLGYGYTF,TGTGCCTCCCGGGGGGGACTGGGATATGGCTACACCTTC
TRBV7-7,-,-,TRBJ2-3,CASSLVPSDTQYF,TGTGCTAGCAGCTTAGTACCCTCGGATACGCAGTATTTT
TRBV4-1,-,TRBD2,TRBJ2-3,CASRLPTGGGPDTQYF,TGCGCCAGCAGACTACCTACCGGGGGGGGCCCGGATACGCAGTATTTT
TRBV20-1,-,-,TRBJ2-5,CSARGPEQETQYF,TGCAGTGCTAGAGGGCCAGAACAAGAGACCCAGTACTTC
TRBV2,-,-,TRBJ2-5,CASSEALGGVQETQYF,TGTGCCAGCAGTGAAGCGCTCGGAGGGGTCCAAGAGACCCAGTACTTC
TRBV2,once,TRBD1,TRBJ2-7,CASFGTGGDQGYEQYF,TGTGCCAGCTTTGGGACAGGGGGAGATCAAGGCTACGAGCAGTACTTC
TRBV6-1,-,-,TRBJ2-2,CASSERLGGRLGTGELFF,TGTGCCAGCAGTGAACGGTTAGGGGGGCGCCTTGGCACCGGGGAGCTGTTTTTT
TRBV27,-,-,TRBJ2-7,CASSPFLAAEPYEQYF,TGTGCCAGCAGTCCCTTTTTGGCAGCCGAGCCCTACGAGCAGTACTTC
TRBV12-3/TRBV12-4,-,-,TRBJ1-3,CASSFRGTGNTIYF,TGTGCCAGCAGTTTCCGGGGAACTGGAAACACCATATATTTT
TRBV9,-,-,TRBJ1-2,CASSSRQGYTF,TGTGCCAGCAGCTCTCGACAGGGCTACACCTTC
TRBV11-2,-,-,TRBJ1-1,CASSPRRGAFF,TGTGCCAGCAGCCCGAGGCGGGGAGCTTTCTTT
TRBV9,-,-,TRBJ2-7,CASSEGPSYEQYF,TGTGCCAGCAGCGAAGGCCCGAGCTACGAGCAGTACTTC
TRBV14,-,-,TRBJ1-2,CASSHPGGGSPYGYTF,TGTGCCAGCAGCCACCCGGGGGGGGGCTCCCCTTATGGCTACACCTTC
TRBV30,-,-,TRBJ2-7,CAWSGIWGWEQYF,TGTGCCTGGAGTGGTATTTGGGGTTGGGAGCAGTACTTC
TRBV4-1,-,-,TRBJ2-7,CASSQGAEDEQYF,TGCGCCAGCAGCCAAGGGGCCGAGGACGAGCAGTACTTC
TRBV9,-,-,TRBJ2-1,CASRGPAGKDYNEQFF,TGTGCCAGCAGGGGGCCGGCCGGGAAGGACTACAATGAGCAGTTCTTC